The sequence of this TCR beta chain was determined in a study of T cell changes during pregnancy in multiple sclerosis (dated by TCRdb to the late 2010s). Describing the broader study: In women with multiple sclerosis, the researchers looked at how the T cell repertoire shifted as pregnancy progressed.

The receptor library was made with the immunoSEQ multiplex PCR assay. TCRdb limited this immuneACCESS table to in-frame rearrangements with V and J called. A share of clones is missing; checked studies link under half to unresolved V genes, and the rest is unexplained. The sample profile shows 40,000 to 45,000 clones; roughly 85% of them were found once. The ten largest clones capture approximately 1% of the sample. This clone was seen once. The clone's antigen remains unknown. Base qualities are not provided; no much larger clone lies one nucleotide away. V is pared back by 4 bases and J by 1 base, with 7 bases lying between the germline termini. CDR1 SNHLY and CDR2 FYNNEI are derived from the germline V gene. The CDR3 measures 13 amino acids from cysteine to phenylalanine. The read is trimmed to its CDR3 DNA, 39 bases read in frame from base 1.

The source of this sequence is a female donor with multiple sclerosis, enrolled in a pregnancy study. The receptor chain draws on TRBV2 and TRBJ1-1; TRBD1 is perhaps the D gene, given 5 matching bases. Source: CD4+ T cells from peripheral blood mononuclear cells, taken after pregnancy. The CDR3 protein: CASSGQPNTEAFF. The nucleotide sequence is given as TGTGCCAGCAGTGGACAGCCGAACACTGAAGCTTTCTTT.